This passage covers 26 T cell receptor beta chains from one sample sequenced in a study of shared clonotypes between healthy human individuals. Repertoires were generated with immunoSEQ multiplex PCR, while TCRdb's copy carries only in-frame clones and drops some. The sample has around 1 million clones; around three quarters are singletons. Sequencing was done on a sample of memory CD4+ T cells sorted from blood. Subset denoted: CD45RA-negative fraction. All receptors derive from a man aged 18 to 30 in good health.

This clone was found a few times. The chain couples TRBV28 to TRBJ1-2; possible D gene TRBD1, 5 bases. Germline CDR1 and CDR2: MDHEN and SYDVKM. The CDR3 covers 13 residues. V gave up 2 bases and J gave up 4 bases, with 8 bases separating them. The CDR3 DNA sequence: TGTGCCAGCAGTTTAGGGGGGATCTATGGCTACACCTTC. Translation gives CASSLGGIYGYTF.

This chain uses TRBV6-5 with TRBJ2-5; maybe TRBD1 (5 bases). Per germline, CDR1 MNHEY and CDR2 SVGAGI. The V end was cut by 2 bases, the J end by 7 bases, with 17 bases between. The CDR3 runs to 15 residues. The CDR3 protein is CASSYGAGPLWTQYF. In DNA, the CDR3 is TGTGCCAGCAGTTACGGCGCAGGGCCCCTGTGGACCCAGTACTTC.

V usage is TRBV11-3 and J usage is TRBJ2-7, with 7 bases fitting TRBD1. V shed 5 bases and J 4 bases; nucleotides not matched to a gene: 5. Germline CDR1 reads SGHNT; CDR2 reads YENEEA. The CDR3 runs 13 residues. The CDR3 is CASSNTGVYEQYF. Here the CDR3 DNA reads TGTGCCAGCAGCAACACAGGGGTTTACGAGCAGTACTTC.

This chain links TRBV5-1 with TRBJ1-1; D might be TRBD1 (6 bases). Germline CDR1 reads SGHRS; CDR2 reads YFSETQ. CDR3 size: 13 residues. Between the trimmed V and J ends, which lost 3 bases and 6 bases, there was a span of 12 bases. The CDR3 DNA sequence: TGCGCCAGCAGCTACACAGGGATCGCTGAAGCTTTCTTT. It is translated as CASSYTGIAEAFF.

The V gene is TRBV5-6, the J gene TRBJ1-2; 9 bases agree with TRBD1. CDR1 is SGHDT and CDR2 is YYEEEE in the germline V gene. The V segment lost 4 bases and the J segment 4 bases; nucleotides outside the gene matches: 8. The CDR3 spans 15 residues. The CDR3 sequence is CASSPGTGSLYGYTF. The CDR3 nucleotides read TGTGCCAGCAGCCCAGGGACAGGGTCGCTCTATGGCTACACCTTC. Based on the CDR3 plus reference TRBV5-6 and TRBJ1-2, the full variable domain is DAGVTQSPTHLIKTRGQQVTLRCSPKSGHDTVSWYQQALGQGPQFIFQYYEEEERQRGNFPDRFSGHQFPNYSSELNVNALLLGDSALYLCASSPGTGSLYGYTFGSGTRLTVV.

The rearrangement uses TRBV7-8 and TRBJ2-7; a possible D gene is TRBD2 (6 bases). CDR3 length equals 16 residues. V lost 5 bases, J lost 4 bases, and 21 bases lay in between. Looked up from germline, CDR1 is SGHVS and CDR2 is FQNEAQ. This chain's CDR3 is CASSQMTGGMGYEQYF. The CDR3 nucleotides read TGTGCCAGCAGCCAGATGACTGGGGGGATGGGGTACGAGCAGTACTTC.

The chain links TRBV6-5 to TRBJ2-2; no reliable D call. Trimming stripped 7 bases from V and 0 bases from J, with 9 bases between. The CDR3 has 14 residues. CDR1 is MNHEY and CDR2 is SVGAGI in the germline V gene. Written as DNA, the CDR3 is TGTGCCAGCAAAGTGGGGACGAACACCGGGGAGCTGTTTTTT. This gives the protein CASKVGTNTGELFF.

This clone occurred a few times. This sequence joins TRBV5-6 and TRBJ2-2; no reliable D call. This CDR3 spans 12 amino acids. Trimming shortened V by 0 bases and J by 8 bases, and 5 bases separated the two germline ends. Germline values: CDR1 SGHDT, CDR2 YYEEEE. The CDR3 reads CASSLVKGELFF. The CDR3 DNA follows: TGTGCCAGCAGCTTGGTGAAAGGGGAGCTGTTTTTT.

The genes are TRBV19 and TRBJ1-1; D might be TRBD1 (5 bases). V was clipped by 7 bases and J by 0 bases, with 9 bases between them. The CDR3 is made up of 13 amino acids. Germline lookup yields CDR1 LNHDA and CDR2 SQIVND (reference sequence). The CDR3 DNA reads TGTGCCAGTAACCGGGGGATGAACACTGAAGCTTTCTTT. Protein product: CASNRGMNTEAFF.

The chain recombines TRBV18 with TRBJ1-5; no clear D. V was cut by 1 base and J by 9 bases, with 7 bases left in between. The germline V gene encodes CDR1 KGHSH and CDR2 LQKENI. This CDR3 contains 12 residues. The CDR3 DNA follows: TGTGCCAGCTCACCACAAAGCGGGCCCCAGCATTTT. As protein: CASSPQSGPQHF. Combining the CDR3 with reference TRBV18 and TRBJ1-5 gives the whole variable domain NAGVMQNPRHLVRRRGQEARLRCSPMKGHSHVYWYRQLPEEGLKFMVYLQKENIIDESGMPKERFSAEFPKEGPSILRIQQVVRGDSAAYFCASSPQSGPQHFGDGTRLSIL.

On this clone itself: Other DNA sequences in this specimen translate into the identical CDR3. This rearrangement joins TRBV19 to TRBJ2-7; 7 bases are shared with TRBD1. V lost 3 bases, J lost 5 bases, and 4 bases stayed unmatched. Germline CDR1 and CDR2: LNHDA and SQIVND (reference sequence). The CDR3 consists of 13 residues. The CDR3 nucleotides are TGTGCCAGTAGTATTACAGGGGTCCACGAGCAGTACTTC. Its translation is CASSITGVHEQYF.

The chain has TRBV4-3 and TRBJ2-7; D not certain. CDR1 LGHNA and CDR2 YSLEER come from the germline V gene. This CDR3 contains 15 residues. Deletions cut 0 bases from V and 6 bases from J, with 15 bases between. The CDR3 region is CASSQDRISWGEQYF. CDR3 DNA sequence: TGCGCCAGCAGCCAAGATAGGATTTCCTGGGGCGAGCAGTACTTC.

The V and J genes are TRBV7-2 and TRBJ2-5; TRBD1 is a possible D gene (6 bases). V lost 5 bases and J 5 bases, leaving 27 bases between the germline ends. Germline CDR1 SGHTA, CDR2 FQGNSA. The CDR3 contains 18 residues. The CDR3 reads CASSQTVWGRPARETQYF. The DNA for the CDR3 is TGTGCCAGCAGCCAAACCGTTTGGGGGCGTCCCGCACGGGAGACCCAGTACTTC.

V and J are TRBV5-1 and TRBJ1-1; tentatively, D is TRBD1 (6 bases). V gave up 3 bases and J gave up 4 bases, with 10 bases separating them. Germline CDR1 and CDR2: SGHRS and YFSETQ. The CDR3 totals 13 residues. The chain's CDR3 is CASSSLGGTEAFF. Here the CDR3 DNA reads TGCGCCAGCAGCTCACTAGGGGGCACTGAAGCTTTCTTT. The full variable domain, completed using reference TRBV5-1 and TRBJ1-1, is KAGVTQTPRYLIKTRGQQVTLSCSPISGHRSVSWYQQTPGQGLQFLFEYFSETQRNKGNFPGRFSGRQFSNSRSEMNVSTLELGDSALYLCASSSLGGTEAFFGQGTRLTVV.

The rearrangement links TRBV2 to TRBJ1-3; D remains unclear. CDR1 is SNHLY, CDR2 FYNNEI, per germline. This CDR3 spans 12 amino acids. Between the trimmed V and J ends, which lost 6 bases and 7 bases, there was a span of 10 bases. The CDR3, as DNA: TGTGCCAGCAGCCCCCTTGACAACACCATATATTTT. The encoded protein is CASSPLDNTIYF.

This chain links TRBV19 with TRBJ2-1, with TRBD2 identical over 9 bases. Germline V gene lookup returns CDR1 LNHDA and CDR2 SQIVND (reference sequence). The CDR3 length is 15 residues. V lost 11 bases, J lost 8 bases, and 16 bases stayed unmatched. This CDR3 reads CASSGASGMADEQFF. Written as DNA, the CDR3 is TGTGCCTCCTCTGGGGCTAGCGGGATGGCGGATGAGCAGTTCTTC.

V usage is TRBV30 and J usage is TRBJ1-2; weak D call: TRBD1 (5 bases). Germline V gives CDR1 GTSNPN, CDR2 SVGIG (reference sequence). Trimming pared 0 bases from V and 7 bases from J, leaving 12 bases between. The CDR3 sequence is 13 residues long. As DNA, the CDR3 is TGTGCCTGGAGTGTGACCGAGGGGCTTGGCTACACCTTC. It codes for CAWSVTEGLGYTF.

The chain couples TRBV30 to TRBJ1-5; possible D gene TRBD1, 6 bases. Germline V gene sequence: CDR1 GTSNPN, CDR2 SVGIG (reference sequence). Trimming took off 5 bases at V and 7 bases at J, with 12 bases between the two ends. The CDR3 totals 12 residues. This CDR3 reads CAWGGLGQPQHF. The CDR3 coding sequence is TGTGCCTGGGGGGGGCTGGGCCAGCCCCAGCATTTT.

Concerning this clone: This probably arose from a read error, given a far larger clone one base away. Other DNA sequences within the sample encode an identical CDR3. The genes are TRBV30 and TRBJ1-3; TRBD1 matches at 10 bases. This CDR3 comprises 16 residues. Germline V gene lookup returns CDR1 GTSNPN and CDR2 SVGIG (reference sequence). J gave up 7 bases and V 3 bases, and 12 bases lay outside the gene matches. Here the CDR3 DNA reads TGTGCCTGGAGCGTACGGGACAGGGGATGGAGGAACACCATATATTTT. Translated, it gives CAWSVRDRGWRNTIYF. Complete variable domain (other parts from reference TRBV30 and TRBJ1-3): SQTIHQWPATLVQPVGSPLSLECTVEGTSNPNLYWYRQAAGRGLQLLFYSVGIGQISSEVPQNLSASRPQDRQFILSSKKLLLSDSGFYLCAWSVRDRGWRNTIYFGEGSWLTVV.

This clone was seen more than once but under ten times. The rearrangement joins TRBV6-5 to TRBJ2-1; TRBD2 matches 7 bases. The CDR3 is 14 amino acids. Looked up from germline, CDR1 is MNHEY and CDR2 is SVGAGI. The junction had 8 bases not matched to a gene; V was cut back by 7 bases and J by 5 bases. CDR3 sequence reads: CASIRSLADNEQFF. As DNA, the CDR3 is TGTGCCAGCATTAGGAGTCTAGCGGACAATGAGCAGTTCTTC.

This clone was seen more than once but under ten times. This sequence joins TRBV6-1 and TRBJ2-5; no reliable D call. From germline, CDR1 is MNHNS and CDR2 SASEGT. The length of the CDR3 is 11 residues. Trimming removed 0 bases at V and 9 bases at J, with 5 bases between. The DNA for the CDR3 is TGTGCCAGCAGTGAAGCGAGTGCCCAGTACTTC. It encodes CASSEASAQYF.

V usage is TRBV18 and J usage is TRBJ2-5; D gene ambiguous. From germline, CDR1 is KGHSH and CDR2 LQKENI. This CDR3 has 15 amino acids. The V end lost 3 bases, the J end lost 1 base, and 12 bases lay between the germline ends. The CDR3 sequence is CASSPGPGSQETQYF. The CDR3 DNA reads TGTGCCAGCTCACCCGGCCCGGGCAGCCAAGAGACCCAGTACTTC.

The J gene is TRBJ2-4, the V gene TRBV23-1, with a tentative D call TRBD2 (5 bases). TRBV23-1 is assigned to the ORF class and has an uncertain function. The CDR3 runs to 15 residues. V was trimmed by 0 bases and J by 1 base, leaving 7 bases between them. The CDR3 bases are TGCGCCAGCAGTCAATCCAGAGGGGCCAAAAACATTCAGTACTTC. Translated: CASSQSRGAKNIQYF.

The chain is built from TRBV7-9 and TRBJ2-7, with D possibly matching TRBD1 (5 bases). The germline V gene encodes CDR1 SEHNR and CDR2 FQNEAQ (reference sequence). V dropped 10 bases and J dropped 0 bases, with 10 bases sitting between them. This CDR3 comprises 12 residues. The CDR3 nucleotides are TGTGCCACAAGGGGTTACTCCTACGAGCAGTACTTC. Translating it yields CATRGYSYEQYF. The full variable domain, completed using reference TRBV7-9 and TRBJ2-7, is DTGVSQNPRHKITKRGQNVTFRCDPISEHNRLYWYRQTLGQGPEFLTYFQNEAQLEKSRLLSDRFSAERPKGSFSTLEIQRTEQGDSAMYLCATRGYSYEQYFGPGTRLTVT.

The chain links TRBV5-6 to TRBJ2-3; 8 bases are a match to TRBD2. V was pared by 1 base and J by 10 bases, with 5 bases of the junction left unmatched. The CDR3 is 13 residues long. From germline, CDR1 is SGHDT and CDR2 YYEEEE. CDR3 in DNA: TGTGCCAGCAGCTTGTATAGCGGGACGGCGCAGTATTTT. It yields the protein CASSLYSGTAQYF.

The rearrangement uses TRBV5-4 and TRBJ2-1, with D uncertain. V was shortened by 5 bases and J by 5 bases, with 11 bases between the two germline ends. The CDR3 runs 13 residues. Germline-derived CDR1 and CDR2 are SGHNT and YYREEE (reference sequence). DNA for the CDR3: TGTGCCAGCAGAATTTTCGACAACAATGAGCAGTTCTTC. Its translation: CASRIFDNNEQFF.